The 14 T cell receptor beta chains below all came from one sample that was sequenced in a study of blood T cells in healthy people across ages. The second PCR ran roughly 7 to 12 cycles with a sample-barcoded 5' primer and J-beta primers. TCRdb independently ran MiXCR on the 5' RACE reads; one entry per CDR3 protein. Found here are about 670,000 distinct CDR3 sequences, around two fifths of them singletons; the top ten hold around 30%. Sequences were obtained from blood. All receptors derive from a man at least 80 years old in good health.

The genes are TRBV20-1 and TRBJ1-4; D is uncertain. Germline assignment: CDR1 DFQATT and CDR2 SNEGSKA (reference sequence). There are 15 residues in the CDR3. V dropped 1 base and J dropped 2 bases, with 11 bases sitting between them. The CDR3 loop is CSARGRRITNEKLFF. CDR3 sequence (DNA): TGCAGTGCTAGAGGTCGTCGGATCACTAATGAAAAACTGTTTTTT.

V and J are TRBV7-9 and TRBJ2-5, with no clear D. Germline loops: CDR1 SEHNR, CDR2 FQNEAQ (reference sequence). Trimming took off 9 bases at V and 11 bases at J, with 22 bases between the two ends. The CDR3 is 13 amino acids. This CDR3 reads CASRASWYNEQYF. DNA of the CDR3: TGTGCCAGTAGGGCCAGTTGGTACAATGAGCAGTACTTC.

The rearrangement joins TRBV3-1 to TRBJ2-5, with TRBD2 as a possible D gene (6 bases). Germline loops: CDR1 LGHDT, CDR2 YNNKEL (reference sequence). The CDR3 sequence is 16 residues long. V was cut by 1 base and J by 2 bases, with 14 bases left in between. CDR3 amino acids: CASSQVGGLPQETQYF. As DNA, the CDR3 is TGTGCCAGCAGCCAAGTCGGAGGGCTCCCACAAGAGACCCAGTACTTC.

This clonotype was seen a few times. This sequence joins TRBV12-3 or TRBV12-4 and TRBJ1-1; maybe TRBD1 (6 bases). The CDR3 covers 14 residues. Trimming stripped 4 bases from V and 11 bases from J, with 20 bases between. CDR3 sequence reads: CASSSDGSGRGAFF. In nucleotides, the CDR3 is TGTGCCAGCAGTTCCGACGGGTCGGGAAGGGGGGCTTTCTTT.

The CDR3 nucleotides are TGCGCCAGCAGCCCCGGGACTAGCGGGGTTACAGATACGCAGTATTTT. Amino acids: CASSPGTSGVTDTQYF. The chain employs TRBV5-1 and TRBJ2-3; 13 bases fit TRBD2. The CDR3 consists of 16 residues. Germline V lookup: CDR1 SGHRS, CDR2 YFSETQ. With 4 bases clipped from V and 3 bases from J, the junction kept 5 bases outside the gene matches.

The sample holds a few counts of this clonotype. J is TRBJ2-1 and V is TRBV6-2 or TRBV6-3, with D perhaps matching TRBD2 (5 bases). The CDR3 covers 14 residues. Germline V gives CDR1 MNHEY, CDR2 SVGEGT. V lost 2 bases, J lost 4 bases, and 9 bases lay in between. CDR3 sequence: CASSYVRVYNEQFF. CDR3 coding DNA: TGTGCCAGCAGTTACGTGCGGGTATACAATGAGCAGTTCTTC.

In this sample, this clonotype turned up a few times. The J gene is TRBJ2-3, the V gene TRBV7-9, with TRBD1 as a possible D gene (5 bases). From germline, CDR1 is SEHNR and CDR2 FQNEAQ (reference sequence). Trimming cost V 0 bases and J 7 bases, with 17 bases left between them. The length of the CDR3 is 16 residues. The CDR3 DNA reads TGTGCCAGCAGCTTAGCAGACAGTACCATCGAGTATACGCAGTATTTT. As protein: CASSLADSTIEYTQYF.

This chain connects TRBV14 to TRBJ1-2, with D unresolved. Germline CDR1 SGHDN, CDR2 FVKESK. V was cut by 1 base and J by 3 bases, with 12 bases left in between. The CDR3 is made up of 15 amino acids. The CDR3 DNA follows: TGTGCCAGCAGCCAAGCGCGGACCGGGGACTATGGCTACACCTTC. This translates into CASSQARTGDYGYTF.

Concerning this clonotype: A junction boundary mismatches the germline segment, possibly from a read error. This rearrangement joins TRBV20-1 to TRBJ2-1, with D maybe TRBD1 (6 bases). The CDR3 consists of 14 residues. Per germline, CDR1 DFQATT and CDR2 SNEGSKA (reference sequence). CDR3 amino acids: CSASVTSGGNERFF. CDR3 in DNA: TGCAGTGCTAGCGTCACTAGTGGGGGCAATGAGCGGTTCTTC.

The V gene is TRBV20-1, the J gene TRBJ1-4; 8 positions match TRBD1. The V gene's germline CDR1 is DFQATT and CDR2 SNEGSKA (reference sequence). CDR3 length: 17 residues. Unmatched junction bases numbered 12, after V lost 5 bases and J lost 1 base. This chain's CDR3 is CSAAKPGTGGTNEKLFF. CDR3 in DNA: TGCAGTGCTGCCAAACCCGGGACAGGTGGAACTAATGAAAAACTGTTTTTT.

The J gene is TRBJ2-5, the V gene TRBV6-2 or TRBV6-3; D ambiguous. This CDR3 is built from 15 residues. Germline CDR1 is MNHEY and CDR2 is SVGEGT. V lost 6 bases to trimming and J lost 4 bases, with 18 bases between them. CDR3 region: CASSHIGKVRETQYF. CDR3 nucleotides: TGTGCCAGCAGCCACATCGGCAAGGTCCGAGAGACCCAGTACTTC.

This clonotype came up many times. This rearrangement joins TRBV5-1 to TRBJ2-3; D not certain. The CDR3 runs to 14 residues. Germline values: CDR1 SGHRS, CDR2 YFSETQ. V shed 0 bases and J shed 2 bases, with 7 bases lying between them. The CDR3 DNA reads TGCGCCAGCAGCTTGGAACTAAACACAGATACGCAGTATTTT. This sequence encodes CASSLELNTDTQYF.

This clonotype was picked up a small number of times. This chain joins TRBV6-2 or TRBV6-3 and TRBJ2-5; 7 nucleotides line up with TRBD1. V lost 4 bases to trimming and J lost 4 bases; unmatched junction nucleotides: 15. Looked up from germline, CDR1 is MNHEY and CDR2 is SVGEGT. This CDR3 has 17 amino acids. The CDR3 DNA sequence: TGTGCCAGCAGTTCCCCTTCCAGACAGGGTTATGGAGAGACCCAGTACTTC. Translating it yields CASSSPSRQGYGETQYF.

This clonotype was observed many times. This chain links TRBV12-3 or TRBV12-4 with TRBJ1-2; 7 bases align to TRBD1. V lost 8 bases to trimming and J lost 7 bases; unmatched junction nucleotides: 10. The CDR3 length is 13 residues. The CDR3 is CASVTRGVGGYTF. CDR3 bases: TGTGCCAGCGTAACCAGGGGGGTCGGTGGCTACACCTTC.